One TCR beta chain is described in this entry. The data were obtained in a study of blood T cell repertoires in COVID-19. Generated by immunoSEQ multiplex PCR, the TCRdb table keeps only in-frame clones and is missing some. This table has more than 85,000 clones, around 81% appearing once. Deletions cut 0 bases from V and 0 bases from J, with 6 bases between. CDR3 size: 15 residues. CDR1 and CDR2 (germline): WSHSY, SAAADI. The TCR originated in a woman in her 70s with acute or convalescent COVID-19. The specimen was peripheral blood. V and J are TRBV10-2 and TRBJ1-5, with D unclear. CDR3 amino acids: CASSESGVSNQPQHF. The CDR3 DNA reads TGCGCCAGCAGTGAGTCAGGAGTTAGCAATCAGCCCCAGCATTTT.